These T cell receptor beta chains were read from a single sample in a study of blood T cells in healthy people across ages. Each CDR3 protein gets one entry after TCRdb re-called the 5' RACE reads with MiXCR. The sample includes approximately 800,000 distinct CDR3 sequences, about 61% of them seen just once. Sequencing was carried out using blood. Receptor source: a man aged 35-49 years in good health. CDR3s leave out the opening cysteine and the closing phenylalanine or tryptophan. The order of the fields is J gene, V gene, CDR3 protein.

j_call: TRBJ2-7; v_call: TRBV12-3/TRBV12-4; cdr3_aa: ASSPLAWGRSAYEQY
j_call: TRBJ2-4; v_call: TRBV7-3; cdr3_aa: ASSGSSDGGGGTYNEQY
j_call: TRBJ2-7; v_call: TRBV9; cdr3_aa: ASSGAVGPPYEQY
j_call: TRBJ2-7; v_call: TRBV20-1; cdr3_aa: SARDRDGYEQY
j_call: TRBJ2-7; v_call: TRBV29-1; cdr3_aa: SVSGSTYEQY
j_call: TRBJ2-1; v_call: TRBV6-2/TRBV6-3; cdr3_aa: ASSYSPSGTYNEQF
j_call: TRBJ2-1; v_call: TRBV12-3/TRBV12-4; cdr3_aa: ASILGRGVNEQF
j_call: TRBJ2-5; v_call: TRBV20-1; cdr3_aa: SAPNQWESQETQY
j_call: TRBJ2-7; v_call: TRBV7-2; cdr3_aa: ASSPRDPTYEQY
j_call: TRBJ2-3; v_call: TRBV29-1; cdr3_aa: SVEVVVTGGADTQY
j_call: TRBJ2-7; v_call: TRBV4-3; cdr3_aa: ASSQFAQGSREQY
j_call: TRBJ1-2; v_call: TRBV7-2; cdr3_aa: ASSVKANYGYT
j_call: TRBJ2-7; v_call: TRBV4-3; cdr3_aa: ASSQEWASYEQY
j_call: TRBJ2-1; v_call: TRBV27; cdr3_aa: ASSPFTTSGSPKEQF
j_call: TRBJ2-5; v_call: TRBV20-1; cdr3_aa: SAREGRGQTQY
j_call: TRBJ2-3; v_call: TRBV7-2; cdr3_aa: ASSEGQGATDTQY
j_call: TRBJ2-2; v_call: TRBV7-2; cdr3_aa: ASSIGQGRTGELF
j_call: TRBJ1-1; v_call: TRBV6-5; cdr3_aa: ASRKGVEAF
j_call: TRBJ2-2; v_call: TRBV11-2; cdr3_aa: ASSSSAYSGELF
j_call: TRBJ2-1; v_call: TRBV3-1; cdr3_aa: ASSQARGNEQF
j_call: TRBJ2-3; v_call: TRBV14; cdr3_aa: ASSQDRAGTDTQY
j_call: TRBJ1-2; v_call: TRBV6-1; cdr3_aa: ASSEARAGGYT
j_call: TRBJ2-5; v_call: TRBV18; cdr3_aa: ASSLNRGQETRY
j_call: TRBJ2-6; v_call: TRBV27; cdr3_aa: ASSTKGPGANVLT
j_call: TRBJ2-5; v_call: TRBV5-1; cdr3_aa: ASSTGDYLETQY
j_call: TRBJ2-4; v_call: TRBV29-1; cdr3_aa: SVGQQEGLDIQY